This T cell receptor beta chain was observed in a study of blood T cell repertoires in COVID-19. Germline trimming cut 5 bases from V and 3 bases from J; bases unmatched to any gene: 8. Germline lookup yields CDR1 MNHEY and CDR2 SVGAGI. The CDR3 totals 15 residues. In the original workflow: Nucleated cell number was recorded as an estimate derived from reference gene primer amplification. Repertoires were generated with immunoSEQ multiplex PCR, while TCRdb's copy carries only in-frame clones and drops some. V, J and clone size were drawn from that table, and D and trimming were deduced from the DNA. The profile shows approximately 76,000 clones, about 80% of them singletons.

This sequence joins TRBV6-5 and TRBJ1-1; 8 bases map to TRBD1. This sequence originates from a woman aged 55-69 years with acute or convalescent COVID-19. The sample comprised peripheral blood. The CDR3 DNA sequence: TGTGCCAGCAGTCTGACCCGGGACAGGTACACTGAAGCTTTCTTT. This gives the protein CASSLTRDRYTEAFF.